This T cell receptor beta chain was observed in a study of cytomegalovirus exposure and HLA in healthy donors. At the level of the study: An earlier analysis identified more than 90 million unique TCR beta sequences in about 190 million T cells.

Participants comprised healthy donors of bone marrow. The PCR made use of 60 Vbeta and 13 Jbeta primers. This table comes from immunoSEQ multiplex PCR, and its TCRdb copy is limited to in-frame clones, with some not included. The sample shows some 110,000 clones, around 83% of them seen only once. Study-wide points: Reportedly, fewer N-insertions than the approximately 690-donor mean appeared in an Asian-associated ancestry cluster in a later analysis.

The CDR3 runs 15 residues. Germline V gene lookup returns CDR1 SGHTA and CDR2 FQGTGA. Losses at the gene ends were 6 bases for V and 1 base for J; bases not matched to a gene: 8. Concerning this clone itself: Its antigen is not identified.

This receptor was taken from a man aged 25-45 years in good health and CMV-seropositive. The sample was PBMCs. The chain employs TRBV7-3 and TRBJ2-5; TRBD1 matches 7 bases. CDR3 amino acids: CASRETGSSQETQYF. The CDR3 DNA is TGTGCCAGCAGGGAGACAGGGTCTTCCCAAGAGACCCAGTACTTC. The whole variable domain, remainder taken from reference TRBV7-3 and TRBJ2-5, is GAGVSQTPSNKVTEKGKYVELRCDPISGHTALYWYRQSLGQGPEFLIYFQGTGAADDSGLPNDRFFAVRPEGSVSTLKIQRTERGDSAVYLCASRETGSSQETQYFGPGTRLLVL.